This T cell receptor (beta chain) stems from a study of identical twins. Whole-study results and caveats: The same donors were not followed; conclusions instead depended on cross-sectional statistical analysis.

A universal primer site arose from template switching, and cDNA bore unique molecular identifiers. MiXCR, run by TCRdb on the 5' RACE reads, gives a single entry per CDR3 protein. The top ten hold 3.6% of the sample, which has 200,000 to 250,000 distinct CDR3 sequences, 5.5% to 7% seen once. In this sample, this clonotype turned up a few times. As yet, its antigen is unknown. V lost 6 bases to trimming and J lost 3 bases, with 15 bases between them. CDR1 and CDR2 from the germline V gene are MNHNS and SASEGT. This CDR3 is built from 15 residues. The same sample was also studied in work on yellow fever vaccine responses in identical twins.

The chain recombines TRBV6-1 with TRBJ1-5; no clear D. The sample comprised memory (CD45RO+) T cells sorted from blood. This receptor was identified in a woman between 18 and 30 years old in good health. The CDR3 DNA reads as TGTGCCAGCAGGGGAAGTTCGAGAACCAATCAGCCCCAGCATTTT. This gives the protein CASRGSSRTNQPQHF.